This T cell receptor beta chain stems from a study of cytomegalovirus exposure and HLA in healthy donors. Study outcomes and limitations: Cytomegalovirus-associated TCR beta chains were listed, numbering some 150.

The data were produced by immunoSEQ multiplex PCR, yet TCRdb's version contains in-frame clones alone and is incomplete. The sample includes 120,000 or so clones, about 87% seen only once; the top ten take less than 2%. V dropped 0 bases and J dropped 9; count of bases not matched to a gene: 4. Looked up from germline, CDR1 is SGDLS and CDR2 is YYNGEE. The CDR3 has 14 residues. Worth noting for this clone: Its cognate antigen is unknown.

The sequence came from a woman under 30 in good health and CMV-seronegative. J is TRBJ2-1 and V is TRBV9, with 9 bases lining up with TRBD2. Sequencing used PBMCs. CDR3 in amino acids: CASSVGGRAGEQFF. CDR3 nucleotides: TGTGCCAGCAGCGTAGGCGGGAGGGCCGGTGAGCAGTTCTTC.